The present T cell receptor beta chain was sequenced within a study of cytomegalovirus exposure and HLA in healthy donors. Here immunoSEQ multiplex PCR was the method, and the copy in TCRdb shows in-frame clones only, minus some. This repertoire shows about 120,000 clones, about 91% found once; its top ten account for about 1.8%. The CDR3 loop spans 14 amino acids. V lost 4 bases, J lost 11 bases, and 18 bases lay in between. CDR1 MGHDK and CDR2 SYGVNS come from the germline V gene. Whole-study results and caveats: Altogether, 150 or so TCR beta chains were recorded as cytomegalovirus-associated. In vitro checks showed that a few CMV-associated chains really do target CMV antigens.

This clone has more than one count but fewer than ten. No antigen is known for it. The chain recombines TRBV25-1 with TRBJ1-5; D gene unclear. The sequenced sample consisted of PBMCs. The clonotype was recovered from a man aged 18-30 years in good health and CMV-seronegative. The CDR3: CASSGAGSTGAQHF. The CDR3 coding sequence is TGTGCCAGCAGTGGAGCGGGGTCTACGGGAGCCCAGCATTTT.